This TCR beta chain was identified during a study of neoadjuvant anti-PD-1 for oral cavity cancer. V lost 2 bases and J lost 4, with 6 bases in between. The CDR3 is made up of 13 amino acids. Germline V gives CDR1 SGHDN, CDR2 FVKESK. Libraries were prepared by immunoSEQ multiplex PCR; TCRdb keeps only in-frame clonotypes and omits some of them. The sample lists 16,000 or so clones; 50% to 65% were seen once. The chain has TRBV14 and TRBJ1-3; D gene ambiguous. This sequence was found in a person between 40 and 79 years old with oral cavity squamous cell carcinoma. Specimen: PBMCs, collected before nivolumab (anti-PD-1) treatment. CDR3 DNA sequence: TGTGCCAGCAGCCAATGGTCCGGAAACACCATATATTTT. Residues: CASSQWSGNTIYF.